This entry features one T cell receptor beta chain sequence. Its antigen remains unidentified. No much larger clonotype is one base removed from it; base qualities were not supplied. CDR1 is given as SQVTM and CDR2 as ANQGSEA, both from the germline V gene. From cysteine to phenylalanine, the CDR3 is 12 amino acids long. Just the 36-base CDR3 DNA is kept, in frame starting at base 1. V sheds 4 bases and J sheds 3 bases, leaving 7 bases between their ends. The data derive from a study of blood T cell repertoires in COVID-19 (dated by TCRdb to about 2020). Background on the whole study: Samples from collaborators originated in the United States, Italy and Spain and spanned both the acute and convalescent phases of COVID-19. The prospective study material was composed of cDNA or gDNA derived from T cells, B-cell-depleted T cells, or PBMCs. Deeply sampled blood TCRbeta repertoires from subjects exposed to, actively infected with, or recovered from COVID-19 were included in the dataset. A freely available public database, intended as a resource for researchers studying the immune response to SARS-CoV-2, is where the repertoires were released. The samples were drawn from the first 160 participants of the ongoing ImmuneRACE study and from roughly 1,300 subjects provided by 6 global collaborators. The sample metadata nearly always contained a de-identified subject ID, COVID-19 status, age in years and sex. Where available, HLA class I and class II types were taken from metadata supplied by the sample provider and were not determined by assay-based typing. What the work shows at the level of the full study, not this receptor alone: The amount of clinical and demographic metadata varied by source and participant and was provided uncurated.

TCRbeta CDR3 regions were amplified from genomic DNA using the immunoSEQ Assay, a bias-controlled multiplex PCR. The original methods were these. The number of nucleated cells in each sample was estimated from the amplification of reference gene primers within the assay. To quantify the absolute abundance of each unique TCRbeta CDR3 rearrangement, sequence reads were collapsed and filtered. For each sample, productive Simpson clonality was calculated by taking the square root of Simpson's diversity index across productive rearrangements. In TCRdb, the immuneACCESS table is reduced to in-frame sequences with V and J assigned. These tables do not hold every clone; where another copy was compared, an unresolved V gene accounts for under half, and the others remain unexplained. V and J calls and clone size are copied from that table; D and trimming were computed from the DNA. A total of approximately 160,000 clones appear in this sample, roughly 80% of them only once. The ten largest clonotypes hold 8.1% of the sample.

Collaborating institutions collected whole blood in K2EDTA tubes following their own protocols. For TCRbeta analysis, collaborators shipped samples in one of three forms: frozen whole blood, isolated PBMCs, or DNA extracted from either of those sample types. Recombination linked TRBV29-1 to TRBJ2-1, with the identity of the D gene unclear. This TCR came from a man aged 60 to 75 with acute or convalescent COVID-19. Material for sequencing was peripheral blood. The DNA sequence is TGCAGCGTTGTGTTAGACTACAATGAGCAGTTCTTC. Translated, it gives CSVVLDYNEQFF.